Following are 20 T cell receptor beta chains from one sample sequenced in a study of cytomegalovirus exposure and HLA in healthy donors. The assay was immunoSEQ multiplex PCR, and TCRdb's table has in-frame clones only and misses some. The sample shows hundreds of thousands of clones, about nine tenths of them seen only once. The sample was PBMCs. Receptors originate from a woman aged 18-29 years in good health and CMV-seronegative.

This clone was detected once. The genes are TRBV7-9 and TRBJ2-1; the D gene is possibly TRBD2 (5 bases). V lost 5 bases, J lost 0 bases, and 11 bases lay in between. CDR3 length: 15 amino acids. Per germline, CDR1 SEHNR and CDR2 FQNEAQ (reference sequence). This CDR3 reads CASSVGLPSYNEQFF. In DNA, the CDR3 is TGTGCCAGCAGCGTTGGACTGCCCTCCTACAATGAGCAGTTCTTC.

The chain combines TRBV5-1 with TRBJ2-2, with 9 bases aligning to TRBD1. Trimming cost V 4 bases and J 3 bases; bases outside gene matches: 7. Germline V gene data show CDR1 as SGHRS and CDR2 as YFSETQ. The CDR3 is 16 residues long. The CDR3 loop reads CASSDRDREYTGELFF. CDR3 DNA: TGCGCCAGCAGCGACCGGGACAGGGAATACACCGGGGAGCTGTTTTTT.

The chain is built from TRBV5-6 and TRBJ2-2; 9 nucleotides agree with TRBD1. This CDR3 contains 17 residues. Germline assignment: CDR1 SGHDT and CDR2 YYEEEE. The V and J ends lost 4 bases and 0 bases, in that order; junction bases with no gene match: 7. The CDR3 region is CASSIGQGPSNTGELFF. The CDR3 region has the DNA TGTGCCAGCAGCATCGGACAGGGGCCATCGAACACCGGGGAGCTGTTTTTT.

The genes are TRBV7-3 and TRBJ2-1; no firm D call. The CDR3 runs to 13 residues. V lost 5 bases, J lost 8 bases, and 13 bases lay in between. Germline lookup yields CDR1 SGHTA and CDR2 FQGTGA. The CDR3 DNA sequence: TGTGCCAGCAGCGCCTCTCTGCGTGATGAGCAGTTCTTC. Translation gives CASSASLRDEQFF.

V gene TRBV10-3 combines with J gene TRBJ2-7, with TRBD2 matching 10 bases. The V segment lost 1 base and the J segment 1 base; nucleotides outside the gene matches: 4. Looked up from germline, CDR1 is ENHRY and CDR2 is SYGVKD. The CDR3 has 16 amino acids. The CDR3 spells CAISEWTSGLSYEQYF. The CDR3 DNA reads as TGTGCCATCAGTGAGTGGACTAGCGGACTATCCTACGAGCAGTACTTC.

With respect to this clone: The same CDR3 can be traced to other DNA sequences in this sample. The chain links TRBV6-6 to TRBJ2-3; 12 bases align to TRBD2. The CDR3 consists of 15 residues. The V gene's germline CDR1 is MNHNY and CDR2 SVGAGI (reference sequence). The V segment lost 4 bases and the J segment 3 bases; nucleotides outside the gene matches: 2. Written as DNA, the CDR3 is TGTGCCAGCAGTTTACTAGCGGGGGGTACAGATACGCAGTATTTT. Protein sequence: CASSLLAGGTDTQYF.

The rearrangement links TRBV28 to TRBJ2-3, with a weak D call TRBD2 (5 bases). Trimming removed 7 bases at V and 2 bases at J, with 19 bases between. Germline V gene data show CDR1 as MDHEN and CDR2 as SYDVKM. The CDR3 runs 16 residues. The CDR3, as DNA: TGTGCCAGCACCCCTCCTGCGAGCGGAGTCACAGATACGCAGTATTTT. Translation gives CASTPPASGVTDTQYF.

CDR3 protein: CRPRGDGSNQPQHF. CDR3 in DNA: TGCAGGCCCAGGGGGGATGGGAGCAATCAGCCCCAGCATTTT. The chain recombines TRBV29-1 with TRBJ1-5, with TRBD1 matching 7 bases. From germline, CDR1 is SQVTM and CDR2 ANQGSEA. The CDR3 has 14 amino acids. Full variable domain (outside the CDR3, taken from reference TRBV29-1 and TRBJ1-5): SAVISQKPSRDICQRGTSLTIQCQVDSQVTMMFWYRQQPGQSLTLIATANQGSEATYESGFVIDKFPISRPNLTFSTLTVSNMSPEDSSIYLCRPRGDGSNQPQHFGDGTRLSIL.

CDR3 residues: CASSPLPDRAEKLFF. The CDR3 region has the DNA TGCGCCAGCAGCCCCTTACCCGACAGGGCTGAAAAACTGTTTTTT. V is TRBV5-1 and J is TRBJ1-4, with 7 bases lining up with TRBD1. Germline V gene sequence: CDR1 SGHRS, CDR2 YFSETQ. The CDR3 loop spans 15 amino acids. Unmatched junction bases numbered 10, after V lost 4 bases and J lost 7 bases. The full variable domain, completed using reference TRBV5-1 and TRBJ1-4, is KAGVTQTPRYLIKTRGQQVTLSCSPISGHRSVSWYQQTPGQGLQFLFEYFSETQRNKGNFPGRFSGRQFSNSRSEMNVSTLELGDSALYLCASSPLPDRAEKLFFGSGTQLSVL.

The chain links TRBV2 to TRBJ1-2; 9 bases match TRBD1. V trimming: 4 bases; J trimming: 3 bases; junction bases outside the gene matches: 12. Germline CDR1 SNHLY, CDR2 FYNNEI. The CDR3 loop spans 17 amino acids. CDR3 DNA sequence: TGTGCCAGCAGTGGGGGGGGACAGGGACCCTTCTACTATGGCTACACCTTC. Its translation: CASSGGGQGPFYYGYTF.

V gene TRBV29-1 combines with J gene TRBJ1-4; 7 positions agree with TRBD1. V lost 6 bases, J lost 4 bases, and 8 bases stayed unmatched. Germline values: CDR1 SQVTM, CDR2 ANQGSEA. The CDR3 sequence is 14 residues long. In nucleotides, the CDR3 is TGCAGCGTCCGGAGACAGGGCTATAATGAAAAACTGTTTTTT. Translation: CSVRRQGYNEKLFF.

V gene TRBV5-1 combines with J gene TRBJ2-1; D perhaps matches TRBD1 (6 bases). V was cut by 5 bases and J by 7 bases, with 16 bases left in between. This CDR3 has 14 amino acids. Germline loops: CDR1 SGHRS, CDR2 YFSETQ. Here the CDR3 DNA reads TGCGCCAGCAGGGTAATCCAGGGGAGTAATGAGCAGTTCTTC. This sequence encodes CASRVIQGSNEQFF.

The chain is built from TRBV2 and TRBJ2-7, with 7 bases matching TRBD1. The CDR3 has 15 residues. The V gene's germline CDR1 is SNHLY and CDR2 FYNNEI. V was clipped by 0 bases and J by 5 bases; unmatched bases: 7. CDR3 amino acids: CASSEALGQDDEQYF. The CDR3 DNA reads as TGTGCCAGCAGTGAAGCTCTAGGACAGGATGACGAGCAGTACTTC.

The chain couples TRBV7-9 to TRBJ1-1; perhaps TRBD1 as D (6 bases). The germline V gene encodes CDR1 SEHNR and CDR2 FQNEAQ (reference sequence). Trimming removed 0 bases from V and 4 bases from J, with 15 bases in between. This CDR3 spans 16 amino acids. CDR3 nucleotide sequence: TGTGCCAGCAGCTTAGCATATGGGCAGGGGACCACTGAAGCTTTCTTT. It translates to CASSLAYGQGTTEAFF.

The rearrangement uses TRBV7-6 and TRBJ1-1; D gene unclear. The CDR3 runs to 13 residues. V dropped 4 bases and J dropped 4 bases, with 10 bases sitting between them. CDR1 and CDR2 from the germline V gene are SGHVS and FNYEAQ. The CDR3 here is CASSSVAATEAFF. The CDR3 region has the DNA TGTGCCAGCAGCTCCGTAGCGGCCACTGAAGCTTTCTTT.

V gene TRBV15 combines with J gene TRBJ2-5; 7 bases match TRBD1. The CDR3 extends over 14 amino acids. Germline lookup yields CDR1 LNHNV and CDR2 YYDKDF (reference sequence). Trimming removed 3 bases from V and 2 bases from J; junction bases left unmatched: 3. CDR3 sequence reads: CATSRGTVQETQYF. The CDR3 region has the DNA TGTGCCACCAGCAGGGGGACAGTTCAAGAGACCCAGTACTTC.

The chain joins TRBV25-1 to TRBJ2-1; TRBD2 aligns across 10 bases. CDR1 is MGHDK and CDR2 is SYGVNS in the germline V gene. The CDR3 is 16 amino acids. The V segment lost 6 bases and the J segment 10 bases; nucleotides outside the gene matches: 15. The CDR3 loop is CASSAGALLAGYEQFF. The CDR3 DNA reads TGTGCCAGCAGCGCAGGGGCGTTACTAGCGGGATACGAGCAGTTCTTC.

This clone was seen a handful of times. This chain joins TRBV5-1 and TRBJ2-4, with a possible D match to TRBD1 (6 bases). The ends were cut back, 4 bases at V and 8 bases at J, with 19 bases in the middle. CDR3 length: 15 amino acids. CDR1 SGHRS and CDR2 YFSETQ come from the germline V gene. The CDR3 DNA reads as TGCGCCAGCAGCCCCATGGCAGGGGCGAAGGACATTCAGTACTTC. It encodes CASSPMAGAKDIQYF.

V usage is TRBV5-5 and J usage is TRBJ1-4, with unresolved D. Trimming removed 3 bases from V and 7 bases from J, with 16 bases in between. Per the germline V gene, CDR1 is SGHKS and CDR2 is YYEKEE (reference sequence). The CDR3 extends over 15 amino acids. The CDR3 sequence is CASSSGYSQAEKLFF. For the CDR3, the DNA is TGTGCCAGCAGCTCGGGGTACAGCCAGGCTGAAAAACTGTTTTTT.

This clone was observed a handful of times. The chain is built from TRBV10-3 and TRBJ2-1; TRBD2 matches at 7 bases. CDR1 ENHRY and CDR2 SYGVKD come from the germline V gene. The CDR3 is 15 amino acids. The trim removed 4 bases at V and 6 bases at J, leaving 9 bases unmatched. DNA for the CDR3: TGTGCCATCAGTGGTACTAGCGAATTAGGCAATGAGCAGTTCTTC. Translating gives CAISGTSELGNEQFF.